Below are 6 T cell receptor beta chains sequenced from a single sample in a study of radiation and T cells in renal cell carcinoma. Time point described: baseline pretreatment blood. Treatment defined: 15 Gy SBRT to primary tumor, nephrectomy 4 weeks later. Profiled with immunoSEQ multiplex PCR; TCRdb holds only in-frame clones, not every one. Here the sample spans around 140,000 clones, 88% being singletons. The sample in question was blood, obtained from a patient whose treatment included radiotherapy and nephrectomy. The receptor set was obtained from a woman in her seventies with renal cell carcinoma.

This clone appeared a few times. V is TRBV2 and J is TRBJ1-5; 8 bases are a match to TRBD1. CDR1 SNHLY and CDR2 FYNNEI come from the germline V gene. V was pared by 3 bases and J by 2 bases, with 3 bases of the junction left unmatched. This CDR3 has 15 residues. In nucleotides, the CDR3 is TGTGCCAGCAGTGACAGGGGGCTAGGCAATCAGCCCCAGCATTTT. Translated: CASSDRGLGNQPQHF.

The rearrangement links TRBV11-3 to TRBJ1-2, with 8 bases that match TRBD1. After removal of 0 bases from V and 8 bases from J, the junction contained 5 bases not matched to a gene. CDR3 length: 14 amino acids. Germline-derived CDR1 and CDR2 are SGHNT and YENEEA. This CDR3 reads CASSLETGAVGYTF. CDR3 nucleotides: TGTGCCAGCAGCTTAGAGACAGGGGCGGTCGGCTACACCTTC.

The J gene is TRBJ2-7, the V gene TRBV7-9; D tentatively fits TRBD1 or TRBD2 (5 bases each). Per germline, CDR1 SEHNR and CDR2 FQNEAQ (reference sequence). This CDR3 spans 13 amino acids. V was trimmed by 5 bases and J by 4 bases, leaving 12 bases between them. The CDR3 reads CASSQLGPYEQYF. As DNA, the CDR3 is TGTGCCAGCAGCCAGTTGGGACCGTACGAGCAGTACTTC. The variable domain in full, with the rest retrieved from reference TRBV7-9 and TRBJ2-7, is DTGVSQNPRHKITKRGQNVTFRCDPISEHNRLYWYRQTLGQGPEFLTYFQNEAQLEKSRLLSDRFSAERPKGSFSTLEIQRTEQGDSAMYLCASSQLGPYEQYFGPGTRLTVT.

V and J are TRBV5-6 and TRBJ2-1; D is ambiguous. V dropped 4 bases and J dropped 9 bases, with 11 bases sitting between them. This CDR3 spans 12 amino acids. Germline V gives CDR1 SGHDT, CDR2 YYEEEE. The CDR3, as DNA: TGTGCCAGCAGCCCCCAGAGGAGTGAGCAGTTCTTC. Its translation is CASSPQRSEQFF.

J is TRBJ1-2 and V is TRBV5-4; TRBD1 is a possible D gene (5 bases). With 4 bases removed from V and 8 bases from J, the gap between germline ends came to 15 bases. Per the germline V gene, CDR1 is SGHNT and CDR2 is YYREEE (reference sequence). This CDR3 has 13 amino acids. The CDR3: CASSSAGVRGYTF. The DNA for the CDR3 is TGTGCCAGCAGCAGTGCGGGGGTGCGAGGCTACACCTTC.

The chain carries TRBV7-9 and TRBJ2-1, with 7 bases lining up with TRBD2. This CDR3 contains 16 residues. V lost 5 bases, J lost 2 bases, and 9 bases stayed unmatched. Germline CDR1 and CDR2: SEHNR and FQNEAQ (reference sequence). CDR3 region: CASSGGEGSTYNEQFF. The CDR3 nucleotides are TGTGCCAGCAGCGGGGGGGAGGGCTCCACCTACAATGAGCAGTTCTTC.